Each of the 6 T cell receptor beta chains below was sequenced from the same sample in a study of T cell clonotyping in hematopoietic cell transplantation. Sequencing was performed with immunoSEQ multiplex PCR; in TCRdb, only in-frame clones are kept and a portion is missing. There are about 6,800 clones in the sample; around 90% occur only once, and 3.5% to 4% lies in the top ten. Regarding time point: recipient sample about 28 days before transplant, after cytoreduction. Sequenced here: peripheral blood mononuclear cells, sampled before stem cell transplant. These receptors came from a man aged 30 to 45 with acute myeloid leukemia. Some clones in this sample may be carry-over from other donors' samples.

The chain recombines TRBV11-3 with TRBJ2-7; the match to TRBD2 covers 8 bases. The CDR3 has 16 amino acids. Germline CDR1 and CDR2: SGHNT and YENEEA. Unmatched junction bases numbered 9, after V lost 1 base and J lost 4 bases. CDR3 sequence reads: CASSLVCQRESYEQYF. CDR3 coding DNA: TGTGCCAGCAGCTTAGTTTGCCAGCGGGAGTCGTACGAGCAGTACTTC. The full variable domain, completed using reference TRBV11-3 and TRBJ2-7, is EAGVVQSPRYKIIEKKQPVAFWCNPISGHNTLYWYLQNLGQGPELLIRYENEEAVDDSQLPKDRFSAERLKGVDSTLKIQPAELGDSAVYLCASSLVCQRESYEQYFGPGTRLTVT.

The chain links TRBV19 to TRBJ2-7; TRBD2 might be the D (6 bases). Germline CDR1 LNHDA, CDR2 SQIVND (reference sequence). This CDR3 comprises 14 residues. Trimming took 6 bases from V and 5 from J, leaving 17 bases between them. CDR3 residues: CASSRAGGADEQYF. The CDR3 DNA reads as TGTGCCAGTAGCCGAGCCGGCGGGGCAGACGAGCAGTACTTC.

This rearrangement joins TRBV10-3 to TRBJ1-1, with a weak D call TRBD1 (5 bases). The CDR3 has 14 residues. V shed 6 bases and J shed 7 bases, with 18 bases lying between them. Per the germline V gene, CDR1 is ENHRY and CDR2 is SYGVKD. CDR3 region: CAIRGAAGINEAFF. The CDR3 DNA follows: TGTGCCATCAGAGGGGCGGCAGGGATAAATGAAGCTTTCTTT.

This rearrangement joins TRBV19 to TRBJ2-7; D not resolved. The CDR3 runs 14 residues. V lost 7 bases to trimming and J lost 7 bases, with 20 bases between them. Germline V lookup: CDR1 LNHDA, CDR2 SQIVND (reference sequence). This CDR3 reads CASKFKGKPREQYF. The CDR3 DNA reads as TGTGCCAGTAAGTTTAAAGGGAAGCCGCGGGAGCAGTACTTC. The full variable domain, completed using reference TRBV19 and TRBJ2-7, is DGGITQSPKYLFRKEGQNVTLSCEQNLNHDAMYWYRQDPGQGLRLIYYSQIVNDFQKGDIAEGYSVSREKKESFPLTVTSAQKNPTAFYLCASKFKGKPREQYFGPGTRLTVT.

V gene TRBV28 combines with J gene TRBJ2-7; 7 bases fit TRBD1. V shed 4 bases and J 5 bases; nucleotides not matched to a gene: 11. Germline V gives CDR1 MDHEN, CDR2 SYDVKM. This CDR3 has 15 amino acids. This chain's CDR3 is CASSSNRGGGHEQYF. In DNA form, the CDR3 reads TGTGCCAGCAGTTCTAACAGGGGTGGAGGACACGAGCAGTACTTC.

The V and J genes are TRBV13 and TRBJ2-1, with 9 positions matching TRBD1. The V and J ends lost 3 bases and 4 bases, in that order; junction bases with no gene match: 7. Germline CDR1 PRHDT, CDR2 FYEKMQ (reference sequence). This CDR3 is built from 16 residues. CDR3 loop: CASSFLQTGGYNEQFF. CDR3 nucleotide sequence: TGTGCCAGCAGCTTCCTCCAGACAGGGGGGTACAATGAGCAGTTCTTC.